The 32 T cell receptor beta chains listed next were all sequenced from one sample in a study of T cell responses to AZD1222 COVID-19 vaccine. The data were produced by immunoSEQ multiplex PCR, yet TCRdb's version contains in-frame clones alone and is incomplete. The data contain approximately 82,000 clones, roughly 81% of them singletons. Material: peripheral blood, obtained on day 0 of AZD1222 vaccination. The receptors stem from an adult in good health.

V gene TRBV5-1 combines with J gene TRBJ2-2; D may be TRBD1 or TRBD2 (6 bases each). The CDR3 totals 14 residues. Germline values: CDR1 SGHRS, CDR2 YFSETQ. The V gene lost 5 bases and the J gene lost 3 bases, with 11 bases spanning the gap. The CDR3 protein is CASRPGADTGELFF. CDR3 bases: TGCGCCAGCAGGCCGGGGGCCGACACCGGGGAGCTGTTTTTT.

This clone has a handful of counts. The V gene is TRBV10-3, the J gene TRBJ1-6, with no clear D. CDR1 and CDR2 (germline): ENHRY, SYGVKD. This CDR3 is built from 12 residues. Trimming pared 3 bases from V and 10 bases from J, leaving 7 bases between. CDR3 sequence: CAISDGRSPLHF. As DNA, the CDR3 is TGTGCCATCAGTGACGGACGGTCACCCCTCCACTTT.

V is TRBV6-6 and J is TRBJ1-5; tentatively, D is TRBD1 (5 bases). CDR1 is MNHNY and CDR2 is SVGAGI in the germline V gene (reference sequence). Trimming cost V 6 bases and J 11 bases, with 14 bases left between them. The CDR3 sequence is 12 residues long. CDR3 in amino acids: CASSLRGPAQHF. The CDR3 DNA follows: TGTGCCAGCAGCCTTAGGGGTCCGGCCCAGCATTTT.

This clone was counted only a few times. V gene TRBV20-1 combines with J gene TRBJ1-1; 9 nucleotides agree with TRBD1. The CDR3 is 11 residues long. Per germline, CDR1 DFQATT and CDR2 SNEGSKA (reference sequence). The ends lost 7 bases at V and 5 bases at J; junction bases unmatched: 2. CDR3 in amino acids: CSGDRETEAFF. CDR3 nucleotides: TGCAGTGGGGACAGGGAGACTGAAGCTTTCTTT.

The chain uses TRBV4-2 and TRBJ1-5; possible D gene TRBD1, 5 bases. Germline CDR1 reads LGHNA; CDR2 reads YNFKEQ. The CDR3 is 18 residues long. V was clipped by 0 bases and J by 4 bases, with 19 bases between them. The CDR3 region is CASSQDHDSMMGNQPQHF. The CDR3, as DNA: TGTGCCAGCAGCCAAGATCATGACAGCATGATGGGTAATCAGCCCCAGCATTTT.

The V gene is TRBV18, the J gene TRBJ2-2; TRBD2 aligns across 7 bases. Losses at the gene ends were 3 bases for V and 3 bases for J; bases not matched to a gene: 4. CDR1 is KGHSH, CDR2 LQKENI, per germline. This CDR3 has 15 residues. The chain's CDR3 is CASSPSGAHTGELFF. The CDR3 coding sequence is TGTGCCAGCTCACCGAGCGGGGCCCACACCGGGGAGCTGTTTTTT.

The chain joins TRBV29-1 to TRBJ2-3, with D possibly being TRBD1 (5 bases). This CDR3 contains 14 residues. V lost 7 bases to trimming and J lost 0 bases, with 14 bases between them. The germline V gene encodes CDR1 SQVTM and CDR2 ANQGSEA. The CDR3 DNA is TGCAGCGCAGCAGGGCCTTCTAGCACAGATACGCAGTATTTT. Translating it yields CSAAGPSSTDTQYF.

This clone appeared a few times. For the CDR3, the DNA is TGTGCCATCAGGAACCGGGACAGTTGGGATACTGGGGCCAACGTCCTGACTTTC. Amino acids: CAIRNRDSWDTGANVLTF. The genes are TRBV10-3 and TRBJ2-6; TRBD1 agrees at 7 bases. Per germline, CDR1 ENHRY and CDR2 SYGVKD. J lost 2 bases, V lost 6 bases, and 13 bases had no gene match. This CDR3 region has 18 residues.

This chain's CDR3 is CASSPGRSGNTIYF. In DNA form, the CDR3 reads TGCGCCAGCAGCCCGGGACGCTCTGGAAACACCATATATTTT. The chain carries TRBV5-1 and TRBJ1-3, with D possibly being TRBD1 (5 bases). The ends were cut back, 4 bases at V and 0 bases at J, with 8 bases in the middle. The CDR3 runs 14 residues. Germline V gene sequence: CDR1 SGHRS, CDR2 YFSETQ.

The CDR3 loop reads CASTPTGGVGNTIYF. CDR3 bases: TGTGCCAGCACCCCTACGGGGGGGGTTGGAAACACCATATATTTT. The chain joins TRBV6-5 to TRBJ1-3; the D gene is possibly TRBD1 (5 bases). The CDR3 is 15 residues long. The V gene lost 7 bases and the J gene lost 3 bases, with 16 bases spanning the gap. Germline loops: CDR1 MNHEY, CDR2 SVGAGI.

V and J are TRBV18 and TRBJ1-1; D is possibly TRBD1 (6 bases). Germline-derived CDR1 and CDR2 are KGHSH and LQKENI. CDR3 length equals 15 residues. V was pared by 3 bases and J by 1 base, with 12 bases between. Written as DNA, the CDR3 is TGTGCCAGCTCACCGCCGGGACAACCGAACACTGAAGCTTTCTTT. As protein: CASSPPGQPNTEAFF.

J is TRBJ1-1 and V is TRBV5-4; D possibly corresponds to TRBD1 (6 bases). V was clipped by 0 bases and J by 1 base, with 7 bases between them. The CDR3 loop spans 14 amino acids. Germline CDR1 is SGHNT and CDR2 is YYREEE (reference sequence). CDR3 sequence reads: CASSLAQGNTEAFF. CDR3 DNA: TGTGCCAGCAGCTTGGCACAGGGGAACACTGAAGCTTTCTTT.

This clone was seen a handful of times. V and J are TRBV28 and TRBJ1-2, with D unresolved. From germline, CDR1 is MDHEN and CDR2 SYDVKM. The V end lost 3 bases, the J end lost 3 bases, and 2 bases lay between the germline ends. CDR3 length equals 11 residues. CDR3 loop: CASSFDYGYTF. DNA of the CDR3: TGTGCCAGCAGTTTCGACTATGGCTACACCTTC.

The chain joins TRBV19 to TRBJ1-5; 10 bases match TRBD1. CDR3 length: 18 residues. J gave up 6 bases and V 5 bases, and 16 bases lay outside the gene matches. CDR1 and CDR2 (germline): LNHDA, SQIVND (reference sequence). CDR3 DNA: TGTGCCAGTAGTCCCCTACGACAGGGGGCGGCCTCGGGTCAGCCCCAGCATTTT. It yields the protein CASSPLRQGAASGQPQHF.

The CDR3 loop reads CASSLAGQGADGYTF. CDR3 coding DNA: TGCGCCAGCAGCCTGGCGGGACAGGGGGCGGATGGCTACACCTTC. The chain carries TRBV5-1 and TRBJ1-2; TRBD1 aligns across 12 bases. Germline V lookup: CDR1 SGHRS, CDR2 YFSETQ. The CDR3 is 15 residues long. The J segment lost 6 bases and the V segment lost 4 bases, leaving 7 bases of the junction unmatched. The full variable domain, rest sourced from reference TRBV5-1 and TRBJ1-2, is KAGVTQTPRYLIKTRGQQVTLSCSPISGHRSVSWYQQTPGQGLQFLFEYFSETQRNKGNFPGRFSGRQFSNSRSEMNVSTLELGDSALYLCASSLAGQGADGYTFGSGTRLTVV.

This clone was picked up one time. The chain recombines TRBV11-2 with TRBJ2-2, with D possibly TRBD1 on 5 matching bases. Germline CDR1 SGHAT, CDR2 FQNNGV. The CDR3 runs 17 residues. V was pared by 0 bases and J by 5 bases, with 16 bases between. Written as DNA, the CDR3 is TGTGCCAGCAGCTTAGATCTAAGGGGCGCGAGGACCGGGGAGCTGTTTTTT. Amino acid sequence: CASSLDLRGARTGELFF.

The V call is TRBV5-1, the J call TRBJ2-3, with TRBD2 matching 7 bases. Germline V gene sequence: CDR1 SGHRS, CDR2 YFSETQ. V was pared by 2 bases and J by 4 bases, with 7 bases of the junction left unmatched. The CDR3 sequence is 15 residues long. In DNA form, the CDR3 reads TGCGCCAGCAGCTTTAACGGACTAGGGGCAGATACGCAGTATTTT. This sequence encodes CASSFNGLGADTQYF.

This clone was recorded a few times. The chain couples TRBV6-2 or TRBV6-3 to TRBJ2-5; no clear D gene. V gave up 1 base and J gave up 5 bases, with 2 bases separating them. Germline V gene sequence: CDR1 MNHEY, CDR2 SVGEGT. The CDR3 runs 11 residues. CDR3 sequence: CASSYLETQYF. CDR3 coding DNA: TGTGCCAGCAGTTACTTGGAGACCCAGTACTTC.

The chain couples TRBV12-5 to TRBJ1-3; D remains unclear. Trimming took off 5 bases at V and 0 bases at J, with 14 bases between the two ends. The CDR3 extends over 16 amino acids. CDR1 is LGHNT, CDR2 FRNRAP, per germline. This CDR3 is CASGPLNRASGNTIYF. The CDR3 nucleotides are TGTGCTAGTGGTCCCCTCAACCGAGCCTCTGGAAACACCATATATTTT.

Regarding this clone: Compared with germline, one end of the junction differs, possibly owing to a read error. The V and J genes are TRBV9 and TRBJ1-1, with 11 bases that match TRBD1. The V gene's germline CDR1 is SGDLS and CDR2 YYNGEE. This CDR3 has 15 residues. Here the CDR3 reads CASRVGQGANTEAFF. CDR3 in DNA: TGTGCCAGCAGGGTAGGACAGGGGGCGAACACTGAAGCTTTCTTT.

The V call is TRBV10-3, the J call TRBJ2-1; 9 bases are a match to TRBD1. This CDR3 has 15 residues. V was pared by 8 bases and J by 2 bases, with 7 bases of the junction left unmatched. Germline values: CDR1 ENHRY, CDR2 SYGVKD. CDR3 DNA sequence: TGTGCCATCGCATTACAGGGGGCGACCTACAATGAGCAGTTCTTC. Translation gives CAIALQGATYNEQFF.

The chain joins TRBV6-5 to TRBJ2-7; D gene unclear. Germline CDR1 MNHEY, CDR2 SVGAGI. The CDR3 totals 14 residues. Trimming cost V 5 bases and J 0 bases, with 11 bases left between them. The CDR3 spells CASSHLSGSYEQYF. DNA of the CDR3: TGTGCCAGCAGTCACCTCTCGGGCTCCTACGAGCAGTACTTC.

This clone was observed once. CDR3 DNA sequence: TGCAGCGTTGATTCCGGGGGGTACGAGCAGTACTTC. Translated, it gives CSVDSGGYEQYF. V usage is TRBV29-1 and J usage is TRBJ2-7; 7 bases are a match to TRBD2. The CDR3 is 12 amino acids. The junction had 3 bases not matched to a gene; V was cut back by 3 bases and J by 4 bases. Germline values: CDR1 SQVTM, CDR2 ANQGSEA.

This clone was observed once. This chain connects TRBV10-3 to TRBJ2-1; TRBD2 matches at 11 bases. Germline CDR1 reads ENHRY; CDR2 reads SYGVKD. This CDR3 contains 14 residues. Germline trimming cut 7 bases from V and 5 bases from J; bases unmatched to any gene: 4. CDR3 protein: CAITPGLADNEQFF. CDR3 coding DNA: TGTGCCATCACCCCGGGACTAGCGGACAATGAGCAGTTCTTC.

This chain connects TRBV7-2 to TRBJ1-6, with a tentative D call TRBD1 (5 bases). Trimming removed 1 base from V and 10 bases from J, with 14 bases in between. The CDR3 is 15 amino acids. CDR1 SGHTA and CDR2 FQGNSA come from the germline V gene. CDR3 amino acids: CASSLVGGGGSPLHF. DNA of the CDR3: TGTGCCAGCAGCTTAGTGGGCGGGGGTGGCTCACCCCTCCACTTT. Variable domain in full (rest from reference TRBV7-2 and TRBJ1-6): GAGVSQSPSNKVTEKGKDVELRCDPISGHTALYWYRQSLGQGLEFLIYFQGNSAPDKSGLPSDRFSAERTGGSVSTLTIQRTQQEDSAVYLCASSLVGGGGSPLHFGNGTRLTVT.

V and J are TRBV5-4 and TRBJ2-3; D might be TRBD2 (5 bases). The germline gives CDR1 SGHNT, CDR2 YYREEE (reference sequence). The CDR3 has 18 residues. V was pared by 4 bases and J by 6 bases, with 27 bases between. CDR3 amino acids: CASSGVGLAPSGLDTQYF. CDR3 nucleotide sequence: TGTGCCAGCAGCGGGGTCGGGCTTGCCCCCAGCGGATTGGATACGCAGTATTTT.

The V and J genes are TRBV5-6 and TRBJ2-1; 8 bases match TRBD1. The CDR3 extends over 13 amino acids. Per germline, CDR1 SGHDT and CDR2 YYEEEE. Germline trimming cut 4 bases from V and 7 bases from J; bases unmatched to any gene: 4. CDR3 DNA sequence: TGTGCCAGCAGCCTGGACAGGGTAAATGAGCAGTTCTTC. Encoded protein: CASSLDRVNEQFF.

This sequence joins TRBV20-1 and TRBJ1-2, with D hard to call. The CDR3 totals 13 residues. V shed 3 bases and J shed 6 bases, with 14 bases lying between them. Germline CDR1 DFQATT, CDR2 SNEGSKA (reference sequence). CDR3: CSASGLEVNGYTF. Here the CDR3 DNA reads TGCAGTGCTAGTGGGTTGGAGGTCAATGGCTACACCTTC.

The chain uses TRBV3-1 (or the pseudogene TRBV3-2) and TRBJ2-7; TRBD1 is a possible D gene (6 bases). This CDR3 comprises 14 residues. Trimming removed 1 base from V and 7 bases from J, with 14 bases in between. Germline assignment: CDR1 LGHDT and CDR2 YNNKEL (reference sequence). CDR3 residues: CASSQGRTAWEQYF. The CDR3 region has the DNA TGTGCCAGCAGCCAAGGCCGGACAGCCTGGGAGCAGTACTTC.

The CDR3 DNA follows: TGTGCCAGCAGCCCGGGGACAGGAAATCAGCCCCAGCATTTT. Translated: CASSPGTGNQPQHF. V and J are TRBV5-8 and TRBJ1-5, with 8 bases aligning to TRBD1. After removal of 4 bases from V and 4 bases from J, the junction contained 4 bases not matched to a gene. The CDR3 is made up of 14 amino acids. The V gene's germline CDR1 is SGHTS and CDR2 YDEGEE.

The chain is built from TRBV21-1 and TRBJ2-7; the DNA was not used to check the table's D call, TRBD2. TRBV21-1 is labeled a pseudogene. The CDR3 extends over 16 amino acids. CDR3 nucleotide sequence: TGTGCCAGCAGCAAAGAAAAACGCGCAGAGGGCTACGAGCAGTACTTC. It encodes CASSKEKRAEGYEQYF.

The chain combines TRBV19 with TRBJ2-2; D is uncertain. CDR1 LNHDA and CDR2 SQIVND come from the germline V gene (reference sequence). The germline V and J ends were trimmed by 7 bases and 6 bases, with 12 bases remaining between them. The CDR3 runs 13 residues. Written as DNA, the CDR3 is TGTGCCAGTAATGGTCGAGGTTCCGGGGAGCTGTTTTTT. Amino acid sequence: CASNGRGSGELFF.